These T cell receptor beta chains were read from a single sample in a study of CD8 T cells in ankylosing spondylitis. TCRdb independently ran MiXCR on the 5' RACE reads; one entry per CDR3 protein. The sample holds around 450,000 distinct CDR3 sequences, 25% to 30% seen once. The sequenced material came from blood, either unsorted or a sorted T cell fraction (not recorded which). The receptor set was obtained from a male donor with ankylosing spondylitis. Both conserved end residues are part of each CDR3. The D gene is left open where the match is weak. Clone size is given for some rows only: seen once, a few or many times, or a class if the clone is expanded.

abundance	v_gene	d_gene	j_gene	CDR3nt	CDR3aa
NA	TRBV2	NA	TRBJ1-3	TGTGCCAGCAGTGAACAGGGGCCCATATATTTT	CASSEQGPIYF
NA	TRBV3-1	NA	TRBJ1-1	TGTGCCAGCACCCTGAGGGGGATTCGGGGCACTGAAGCTTTCTTT	CASTLRGIRGTEAFF
few	TRBV12-3/TRBV12-4	NA	TRBJ1-6	TGTGCCAGCAGCTTAGGTGTCTCACCCCTCCACTTT	CASSLGVSPLHF
NA	TRBV20-1	TRBD2	TRBJ2-1	TGCAGTGCTAGGAGCGGGATTTACAATGAGCAGTTCTTC	CSARSGIYNEQFF
NA	TRBV5-5	NA	TRBJ2-6	TGTGCCAGCAGCAGGGGCGCAAACTCTGGGGCCAACGTCCTGACTTTC	CASSRGANSGANVLTF
few	TRBV5-1	TRBD2	TRBJ2-6	TGCGCCAGCAGCCTCTCCCCCGGACTAGCGGGACTACCGCACTCTGGGGCCAACGTCCTGACTTTC	CASSLSPGLAGLPHSGANVLTF
NA	TRBV5-1	NA	TRBJ2-1	TGCGCCAGCAGCTTACTAGCTGAGAGCTCCTACAATGAGCAGTTCTTC	CASSLLAESSYNEQFF
few	TRBV12-3/TRBV12-4	NA	TRBJ2-3	TGTGCCAGCAGTCCGGCGGCAGATACGCAGTATTTT	CASSPAADTQYF
NA	TRBV6-2/TRBV6-3	TRBD2	TRBJ2-5	TGTGCCAGCAGATGGACTAGCGGGAGCCTGTACCAAGAGACCCAGTACTTC	CASRWTSGSLYQETQYF
NA	TRBV7-2	TRBD1	TRBJ1-3	TGTGCCAGCAGCCGAACGCTACAGGGGGCATTGGGAAACACCATATATTTT	CASSRTLQGALGNTIYF
few	TRBV5-1	TRBD2	TRBJ2-1	TGCGCCAGCAGCTTAGTGGGGGGGTGGGACGAAGCCTACAATGAGCAGTTCTTC	CASSLVGGWDEAYNEQFF
few	TRBV20-1	TRBD1	TRBJ1-1	TGCAGTGCCCCCGACAGGGCCGCTGAAGCTTTCTTT	CSAPDRAAEAFF
few	TRBV19	NA	TRBJ1-2	TGTGCCAGTAGTGATTCGAGGGGAGGGAACTATGGCTACACCTTC	CASSDSRGGNYGYTF